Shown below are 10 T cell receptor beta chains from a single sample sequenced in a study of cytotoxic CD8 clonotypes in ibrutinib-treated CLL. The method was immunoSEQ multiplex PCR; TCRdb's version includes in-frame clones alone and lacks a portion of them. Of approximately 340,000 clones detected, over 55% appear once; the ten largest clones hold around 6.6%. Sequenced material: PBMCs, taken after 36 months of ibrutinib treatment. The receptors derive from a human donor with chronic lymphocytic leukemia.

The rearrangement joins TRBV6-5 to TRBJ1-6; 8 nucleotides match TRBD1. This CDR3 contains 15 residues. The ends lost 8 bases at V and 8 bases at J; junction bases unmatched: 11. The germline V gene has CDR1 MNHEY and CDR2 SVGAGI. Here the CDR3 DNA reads TGTGCCAGCGGATCAGGGGGCCGTTACTATTCACCCCTCCACTTT. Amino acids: CASGSGGRYYSPLHF.

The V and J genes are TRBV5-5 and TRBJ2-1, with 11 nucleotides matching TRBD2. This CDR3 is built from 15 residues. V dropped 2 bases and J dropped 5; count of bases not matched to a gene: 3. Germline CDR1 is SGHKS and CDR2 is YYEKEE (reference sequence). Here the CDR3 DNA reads TGTGCCAGCAGCTTCTTGGGACTAGCGGACAATGAGCAGTTCTTC. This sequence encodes CASSFLGLADNEQFF.

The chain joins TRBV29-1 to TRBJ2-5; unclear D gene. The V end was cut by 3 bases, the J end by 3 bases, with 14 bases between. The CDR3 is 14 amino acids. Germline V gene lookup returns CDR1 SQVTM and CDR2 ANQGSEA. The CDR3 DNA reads TGCAGCGTTGATCTTGGAGACCACAAAGAGACCCAGTACTTC. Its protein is CSVDLGDHKETQYF.

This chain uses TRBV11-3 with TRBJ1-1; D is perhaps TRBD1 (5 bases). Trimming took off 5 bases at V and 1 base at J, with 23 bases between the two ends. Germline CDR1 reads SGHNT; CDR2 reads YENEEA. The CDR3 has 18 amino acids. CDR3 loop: CASSDSPRFVESNTEAFF. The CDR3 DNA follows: TGTGCCAGCAGCGACAGTCCGCGGTTTGTTGAATCGAACACTGAAGCTTTCTTT.

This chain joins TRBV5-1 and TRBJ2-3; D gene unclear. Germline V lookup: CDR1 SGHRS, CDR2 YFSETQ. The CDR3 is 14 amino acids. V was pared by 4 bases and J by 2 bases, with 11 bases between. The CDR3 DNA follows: TGCGCCAGCAGCCCGGTCCCTCCCACAGATACGCAGTATTTT. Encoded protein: CASSPVPPTDTQYF.

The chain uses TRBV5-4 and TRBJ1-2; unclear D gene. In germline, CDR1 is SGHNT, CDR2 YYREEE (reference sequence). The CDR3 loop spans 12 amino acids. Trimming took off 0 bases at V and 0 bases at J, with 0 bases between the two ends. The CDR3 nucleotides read TGTGCCAGCAGCTTGGCTAACTATGGCTACACCTTC. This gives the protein CASSLANYGYTF.

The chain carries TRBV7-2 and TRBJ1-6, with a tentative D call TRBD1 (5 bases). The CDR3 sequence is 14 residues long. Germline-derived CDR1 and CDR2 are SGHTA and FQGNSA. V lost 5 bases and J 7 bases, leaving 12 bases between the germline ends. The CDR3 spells CASSPARANSPLHF. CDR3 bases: TGTGCCAGCAGCCCGGCCAGGGCCAATTCACCCCTCCACTTT. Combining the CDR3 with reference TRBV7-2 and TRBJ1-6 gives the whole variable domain GAGVSQSPSNKVTEKGKDVELRCDPISGHTALYWYRQSLGQGLEFLIYFQGNSAPDKSGLPSDRFSAERTGGSVSTLTIQRTQQEDSAVYLCASSPARANSPLHFGNGTRLTVT.

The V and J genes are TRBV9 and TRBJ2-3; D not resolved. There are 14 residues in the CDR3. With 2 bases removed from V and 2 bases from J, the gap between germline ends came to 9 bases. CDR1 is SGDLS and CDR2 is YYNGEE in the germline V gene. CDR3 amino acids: CASSVAEPTDTQYF. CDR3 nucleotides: TGTGCCAGCAGCGTGGCGGAACCCACAGATACGCAGTATTTT. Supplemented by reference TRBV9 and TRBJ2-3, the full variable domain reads DSGVTQTPKHLITATGQRVTLRCSPRSGDLSVYWYQQSLDQGLQFLIQYYNGEERAKGNILERFSAQQFPDLHSELNLSSLELGDSALYFCASSVAEPTDTQYFGPGTRLTVL.

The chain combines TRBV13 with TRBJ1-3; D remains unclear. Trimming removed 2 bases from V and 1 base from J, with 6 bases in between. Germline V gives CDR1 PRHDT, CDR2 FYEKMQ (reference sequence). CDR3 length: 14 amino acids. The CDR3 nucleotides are TGTGCCAGCAGCTTATGGGTTTCTGGAAACACCATATATTTT. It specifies CASSLWVSGNTIYF.

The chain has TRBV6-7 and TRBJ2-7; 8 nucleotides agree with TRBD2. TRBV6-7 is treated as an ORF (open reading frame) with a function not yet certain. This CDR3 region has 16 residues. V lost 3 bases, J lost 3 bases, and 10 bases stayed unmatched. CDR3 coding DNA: TGTGCCAGCAGTTATGTGGGGACTAGGTGGGGCTACGAGCAGTACTTC. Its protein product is CASSYVGTRWGYEQYF.